One and the same sample provided the 7 T cell receptor beta chains below, sequenced in a study of T cell responses to AZD1222 COVID-19 vaccine. This table comes from immunoSEQ multiplex PCR, and its TCRdb copy is limited to in-frame clones, with some not included. This sample has about 110,000 clones, with about 94% found just once. Sequencing was performed on peripheral blood, taken 28 days after the second AZD1222 dose. These receptors were collected from an adult who received the AZD1222 COVID-19 vaccine.

The V gene is TRBV6-5, the J gene TRBJ1-1, with a tentative D call TRBD1 (5 bases). Germline CDR1 and CDR2: MNHEY and SVGAGI. The CDR3 runs 15 residues. Trimming shortened V by 7 bases and J by 1 base, and 16 bases separated the two germline ends. The CDR3 DNA follows: TGTGCCAGCACCCTGGGGGGGGGAGCGAACACTGAAGCTTTCTTT. Translating gives CASTLGGGANTEAFF.

This clone was seen once. DNA of the CDR3: TGTGCCAGCAGCTCATGGTACGAGCAGTACTTC. Amino acids: CASSSWYEQYF. The chain combines TRBV3-1 (or the pseudogene TRBV3-2) with TRBJ2-7; D gene uncertain. The germline V gene encodes CDR1 LGHDT and CDR2 YNNKEL (reference sequence). Trimming removed 5 bases at V and 4 bases at J, with 6 bases between. This CDR3 is built from 11 residues.

The rearrangement uses TRBV5-1 and TRBJ1-4; 11 bases fit TRBD1. From germline, CDR1 is SGHRS and CDR2 YFSETQ. The CDR3 length is 16 residues. J lost 8 bases, V lost 0 bases, and 6 bases had no gene match. The CDR3 DNA follows: TGCGCCAGCAGCTTGGGGACAGGGGGCGTGTGGGAAAAACTGTTTTTT. It codes for CASSLGTGGVWEKLFF. Full variable domain (missing parts from reference TRBV5-1 and TRBJ1-4): KAGVTQTPRYLIKTRGQQVTLSCSPISGHRSVSWYQQTPGQGLQFLFEYFSETQRNKGNFPGRFSGRQFSNSRSEMNVSTLELGDSALYLCASSLGTGGVWEKLFFGSGTQLSVL.

The chain joins TRBV10-1 to TRBJ1-1; D remains unclear. Between the trimmed V and J ends, which lost 3 bases and 0 bases, there was a span of 8 bases. This CDR3 has 14 amino acids. The germline CDR1 and CDR2 sequences are WNHNN and SYGVQD (reference sequence). In DNA, the CDR3 is TGCGCCAGCAGTGACCCGGAAATGAACACTGAAGCTTTCTTT. Residues: CASSDPEMNTEAFF.

The rearrangement joins TRBV28 to TRBJ2-7; TRBD2 aligns across 11 bases. Looked up from germline, CDR1 is MDHEN and CDR2 is SYDVKM. The CDR3 covers 15 residues. Trimming took 2 bases from V and 2 from J; bases not matched to a gene: 2. The CDR3 loop reads CASSLLAGGPYEQYF. Written as DNA, the CDR3 is TGTGCCAGCAGTTTACTAGCGGGGGGACCCTACGAGCAGTACTTC.

The chain is built from TRBV4-1 and TRBJ2-2, with D unresolved. Germline CDR1 is MGHRA and CDR2 is YSYEKL. This CDR3 has 14 amino acids. V gave up 4 bases and J gave up 2 bases, with 8 bases separating them. The CDR3 protein is CASSLPDNTGELFF. As DNA, the CDR3 is TGCGCCAGCAGCCTCCCCGATAACACCGGGGAGCTGTTTTTT.

This clone was recorded once. The chain carries TRBV19 and TRBJ1-6; 8 bases agree with TRBD1. The CDR3 spans 15 residues. Germline values: CDR1 LNHDA, CDR2 SQIVND (reference sequence). V trimming: 8 bases; J trimming: 1 base; junction bases outside the gene matches: 4. The CDR3 protein is CASSDRGSYNSPLHF. The CDR3 bases are TGTGCCAGTTCCGACAGGGGATCCTATAATTCACCCCTCCACTTT.